The T cell receptor (beta chain) described here comes from a study of CD8 T cells in Susac syndrome. Study-wide findings and caveats: Clonal expansion of CD8+ cells in Susac peaked in TEMRA cells (and in active patients).

The CDR3 totals 16 residues. The trim removed 5 bases at V and 0 bases at J, leaving 6 bases unmatched. The germline gives CDR1 SEHNR, CDR2 FQNEAQ (reference sequence). Random hexamers were used to reverse transcribe an amount of roughly 0.45 to 1 ug RNA. TCRdb processed the immunoSEQ multiplex PCR reads anew with MiXCR; each CDR3 protein has one entry. The data show 50,000 to 55,000 distinct CDR3 sequences, with over 90% seen just once and 0.75% held by the top ten. Note on this clonotype: Its antigen is currently unknown.

The specimen was CD8+ T cells from PBMCs. The source is a human donor with Susac syndrome. The V call is TRBV7-9, the J call TRBJ1-1, with 10 bases lining up with TRBD1. The CDR3 DNA reads TGTGCCAGCAGCCCGCGACAGGGGGCAATGAACACTGAAGCTTTCTTT. It specifies CASSPRQGAMNTEAFF.